These 18 T cell receptor beta chains were all obtained from the same sample, sequenced in a study of blood T cell repertoires in COVID-19. Profiling relied on immunoSEQ multiplex PCR, and the TCRdb table lists in-frame clones only, not all of them. The data contain about 380,000 clones, 85% of them singletons. The sequencing input was peripheral blood. The receptors here all came from a woman between 18 and 29 years old with acute or convalescent COVID-19.

The chain couples TRBV7-9 to TRBJ2-1; 8 bases map to TRBD1. This CDR3 is built from 16 residues. The trim removed 5 bases at V and 4 bases at J, leaving 10 bases unmatched. Germline CDR1 SEHNR, CDR2 FQNEAQ (reference sequence). The chain's CDR3 is CASSQRDRGRYNEQFF. The DNA for the CDR3 is TGTGCCAGCAGCCAGAGAGACAGGGGCAGATACAATGAGCAGTTCTTC.

This clone showed up just once. The V call is TRBV9, the J call TRBJ2-1, with D unclear. Germline CDR1 reads SGDLS; CDR2 reads YYNGEE. The V and J ends lost 1 base and 4 bases respectively, with 6 bases between them. The CDR3 runs to 13 residues. CDR3 protein: CASSVWPYNEQFF. For the CDR3, the DNA is TGTGCCAGCAGCGTATGGCCTTACAATGAGCAGTTCTTC.

For the CDR3, the DNA is TGTGCCAGCAGCTCGATGGAGGACAGGGGAAGAAACACCATATATTTT. Its protein is CASSSMEDRGRNTIYF. The V gene is TRBV5-6, the J gene TRBJ1-3, with 9 nucleotides matching TRBD1. The CDR3 is made up of 16 amino acids. Per the germline V gene, CDR1 is SGHDT and CDR2 is YYEEEE. V gave up 3 bases and J gave up 5 bases; unmatched junction bases: 9.

Turning to this clone: Different DNA sequences within this sample yield the same CDR3. CDR3 protein: CASSFPGHYGYTF. The CDR3 DNA follows: TGTGCCAGCAGTTTCCCAGGGCACTATGGCTACACCTTC. This chain uses TRBV28 with TRBJ1-2, with D tentatively TRBD1 (5 bases). Trimming cost V 3 bases and J 3 bases, with 8 bases left between them. Germline lookup yields CDR1 MDHEN and CDR2 SYDVKM. The CDR3 extends over 13 amino acids.

The rearrangement links TRBV6-5 to TRBJ1-2, with D hard to call. This CDR3 spans 13 amino acids. V was clipped by 3 bases and J by 8 bases, with 13 bases between them. Germline loops: CDR1 MNHEY, CDR2 SVGAGI. Here the CDR3 DNA reads TGTGCCAGCAGTTATTCCAGTATCTCAGGCTACACCTTC. It is translated as CASSYSSISGYTF.

The chain recombines TRBV5-1 with TRBJ1-1; D is unresolved. Trimming pared 5 bases from V and 3 bases from J, leaving 11 bases between. Germline assignment: CDR1 SGHRS and CDR2 YFSETQ. This CDR3 is built from 13 residues. The CDR3 reads CASRMGGDTEAFF. The CDR3 nucleotides read TGCGCCAGCAGAATGGGAGGCGACACTGAAGCTTTCTTT.

The chain is built from TRBV28 and TRBJ2-4; D is perhaps TRBD2 (5 bases). The CDR3 is 12 residues long. Between the trimmed V and J ends, which lost 4 bases and 6 bases, there was a span of 7 bases. Germline V CDR1 and CDR2: MDHEN, SYDVKM. The CDR3 DNA reads as TGTGCCAGCAGTTACCGGGGAAACATTCAGTACTTC. This translates into CASSYRGNIQYF.

V and J are TRBV20-1 and TRBJ1-4, with D uncertain. The CDR3 has 11 amino acids. V shed 2 bases and J shed 7 bases, with 5 bases lying between them. The V gene's germline CDR1 is DFQATT and CDR2 SNEGSKA (reference sequence). CDR3 region: CSARISEKLFF. Here the CDR3 DNA reads TGCAGTGCTAGAATCAGTGAAAAACTGTTTTTT.

The chain has TRBV5-4 and TRBJ1-1; 12 bases align to TRBD1. Germline CDR1 SGHNT, CDR2 YYREEE (reference sequence). CDR3 length: 16 residues. V lost 1 base and J lost 6; bases outside the gene matches: 7. CDR3 amino acids: CASSLPGQGAGAEAFF. The CDR3 bases are TGTGCCAGCAGCTTGCCGGGACAGGGGGCAGGGGCTGAAGCTTTCTTT. Variable domain in full (rest from reference TRBV5-4 and TRBJ1-1): ETGVTQSPTHLIKTRGQQVTLRCSSQSGHNTVSWYQQALGQGPQFIFQYYREEENGRGNFPPRFSGLQFPNYSSELNVNALELDDSALYLCASSLPGQGAGAEAFFGQGTRLTVV.

The chain has TRBV11-1 and TRBJ1-2, with D unclear. CDR1 is SGHAT and CDR2 is FQDESV in the germline V gene (reference sequence). Trimming removed 5 bases at V and 2 bases at J, with 6 bases between. The CDR3 spans 12 residues. CDR3 in amino acids: CASSPRNYGYTF. Written as DNA, the CDR3 is TGTGCCAGCAGCCCCCGGAACTATGGCTACACCTTC.

The V call is TRBV6-5, the J call TRBJ2-3; D unclear. The germline CDR1 and CDR2 sequences are MNHEY and SVGAGI. The CDR3 totals 14 residues. Between the trimmed V and J ends, which lost 2 bases and 3 bases, there was a span of 9 bases. As DNA, the CDR3 is TGTGCCAGCAGTTACCTTTCCCGGACAGATACGCAGTATTTT. It yields the protein CASSYLSRTDTQYF.

This clone has a single count. The genes are TRBV19 and TRBJ1-2; D gene ambiguous. CDR3 length: 14 residues. CDR1 LNHDA and CDR2 SQIVND come from the germline V gene (reference sequence). The V end was cut by 7 bases, the J end by 4 bases, with 16 bases between. CDR3: CASTPGVAGYGYTF. DNA of the CDR3: TGTGCCAGTACCCCCGGGGTCGCAGGCTATGGCTACACCTTC.

This sequence joins TRBV15 and TRBJ2-1; D may be TRBD2 (5 bases). V shed 3 bases and J shed 7 bases, with 13 bases lying between them. The CDR3 contains 14 residues. The germline CDR1 and CDR2 sequences are LNHNV and YYDKDF (reference sequence). CDR3 sequence reads: CATSRDLLGNEQFF. CDR3 DNA sequence: TGTGCCACCAGCAGGGACCTACTAGGTAATGAGCAGTTCTTC.

This chain links TRBV20-1 with TRBJ1-1, with unresolved D. The CDR3 runs 11 residues. The ends were cut back, 3 bases at V and 11 bases at J, with 13 bases in the middle. CDR1 is DFQATT, CDR2 SNEGSKA, per germline (reference sequence). This CDR3 is CSASLEGSAFF. The CDR3 bases are TGCAGTGCTAGTCTGGAGGGATCGGCTTTCTTT.

A few counts support this clone. V usage is TRBV19 and J usage is TRBJ1-4, with a weak D call TRBD1 (5 bases). There are 14 residues in the CDR3. The germline V and J ends were trimmed by 4 bases and 4 bases, with 10 bases remaining between them. Germline V gene lookup returns CDR1 LNHDA and CDR2 SQIVND (reference sequence). Here the CDR3 reads CASSRQNFNEKLFF. The CDR3 region has the DNA TGTGCCAGTAGTAGACAGAACTTTAATGAAAAACTGTTTTTT.

The CDR3 sequence: CASRYNRGDYEQYF. CDR3 nucleotides: TGTGCCAGCAGGTATAACAGGGGGGACTACGAGCAGTACTTC. The chain has TRBV27 and TRBJ2-7, with 8 bases aligning to TRBD1. Germline CDR1 is MNHEY and CDR2 is SMNVEV (reference sequence). The ends lost 6 bases at V and 3 bases at J; junction bases unmatched: 7. The CDR3 runs 14 residues.

The chain carries TRBV12-3 or TRBV12-4 and TRBJ2-4, with 7 bases identical to TRBD2. The CDR3 loop spans 11 amino acids. Trimming cost V 6 bases and J 11 bases; bases outside gene matches: 4. The CDR3 here is CASRGGYLQYF. CDR3 nucleotides: TGTGCCAGCAGGGGGGGGTACCTTCAGTACTTC.

The J gene is TRBJ2-6, the V gene TRBV19; tentatively, D is TRBD2 (5 bases). The CDR3 covers 13 residues. Germline CDR1 is LNHDA and CDR2 is SQIVND (reference sequence). Deletions cut 6 bases from V and 3 bases from J, with 6 bases between. CDR3 bases: TGTGCCAGTAGACTAGGTGGGGCCAACGTCCTGACTTTC. As protein: CASRLGGANVLTF.